This T cell receptor (beta chain) was captured in a study of control samples from healthy donors and cancer patients. Germline CDR1 and CDR2: SGHVS and FQNEAQ. The CDR3 has 13 amino acids. The V end was cut by 5 bases, the J end by 3 bases, with 8 bases between. This table comes from immunoSEQ multiplex PCR, and its TCRdb copy is limited to in-frame clones, with some not included. The sample has approximately 210,000 clones; about 89% are singletons. This sequence was found in a man under 40 in good health. Source material: blood. The chain is built from TRBV7-8 and TRBJ2-1; no definite D call. In nucleotides, the CDR3 is TGTGCCAGCAGCCAGCCCCTCTACAATGAGCAGTTCTTC. Protein product: CASSQPLYNEQFF. The variable domain in full, with the rest retrieved from reference TRBV7-8 and TRBJ2-1, is GAGVSQSPRYKVAKRGQDVALRCDPISGHVSLFWYQQALGQGPEFLTYFQNEAQLDKSGLPSDRFFAERPEGSVSTLKIQRTQQEDSAVYLCASSQPLYNEQFFGPGTRLTVL.